What follows describes a single T cell receptor beta chain. From germline, CDR1 is MNHNY and CDR2 SVGAGI (reference sequence). The V gene lost 5 bases and the J gene lost 11 bases, with 22 bases spanning the gap. The length of the CDR3 is 14 residues. This record belongs to a study of T cell changes during pregnancy in multiple sclerosis. Here immunoSEQ multiplex PCR was the method, and the copy in TCRdb shows in-frame clones only, minus some. The sample lists around 50,000 clones; 94% were seen once. This clonotype originated in a female donor with multiple sclerosis, enrolled in a pregnancy study. The sample consisted of CD4+ T cells from peripheral blood mononuclear cells, taken in the first trimester of pregnancy. The chain employs TRBV6-6 and TRBJ2-7, with D perhaps TRBD1 (6 bases). The chain's CDR3 is CASSKTWDKPSEYF. Written as DNA, the CDR3 is TGTGCCAGCAGTAAGACCTGGGACAAACCATCGGAGTACTTC.